Listed below are T cell receptor beta chains from one sample, sequenced in a study of blood T cell repertoires in COVID-19. TCRdb keeps only in-frame clones here, not all; method: immunoSEQ multiplex PCR. The sample has some 190,000 clones; 88% are singletons. Sequencing was done on a sample of peripheral blood. These receptors all come from a young man with acute or convalescent COVID-19. CDR3s include the opening cysteine and the closing phenylalanine or tryptophan. The order of the fields is J gene, clone size, D gene, V gene, CDR3 DNA, CDR3 protein. A D gene is named only where the DNA matches it firmly. Size is stated for part of the rows, as once, few or many counts, or as a class when the clone is expanded.

TRBJ1-4 few TRBD1 TRBV11-2 TGTGCCAGCAGACCCGGGACAGGGGGTTTTGCAACTAATGAAAAACTGTTTTTT CASRPGTGGFATNEKLFF
TRBJ1-1 - - TRBV7-9 TGTGCCAGCAGCTTACCGGACAGTTTGAACACTGAAGCTTTCTTT CASSLPDSLNTEAFF
TRBJ2-7 - TRBD1 TRBV5-4 TGTGCCAGCAGCTTGGAACAGGGGAAGAACGAGCAGTACTTC CASSLEQGKNEQYF
TRBJ2-7 - - TRBV28 TGTGCCAGCAGTTTATTTGCGGGAAGAAACGAGCAGTACTTC CASSLFAGRNEQYF
TRBJ2-3 - TRBD2 TRBV2 TGTGCCAGCTTGAGACTAGCGGGAAGACGGAAAGATACGCAGTATTTT CASLRLAGRRKDTQYF
TRBJ2-2 - TRBD1 TRBV5-1 TGCGCCAGCAGCCGCAGGGGGCAGGACGGGGAGCTGTTTTTT CASSRRGQDGELFF
TRBJ2-2 - TRBD1 TRBV7-6 TGTGCCAGCAGCCTAGAACAGGGGTACACCGGGGAGCTGTTTTTT CASSLEQGYTGELFF
TRBJ1-4 - TRBD1 TRBV15 TGTGCCACCAGCCCGTGGACAGGAATTAATGAAAAACTGTTTTTT CATSPWTGINEKLFF
TRBJ1-1 - - TRBV5-1 TGCGCCAGCAGCTCCGACAGTAACACTGAAGCTTTCTTT CASSSDSNTEAFF
TRBJ2-1 - TRBD1 TRBV7-3 TGTGCCAGCAGCCAAAATGACAGGGAGAGGAACTACAATGAGCAGTTCTTC CASSQNDRERNYNEQFF
TRBJ2-3 - - TRBV5-1 TGCGCCAGCAGTTTTTACGGGCGGGCTACTAGCACAGATACGCAGTATTTT CASSFYGRATSTDTQYF
TRBJ2-1 - - TRBV3-1/TRBV3-2 TGTGCCAGCAGCCAAGATCGATTCGAGAGCTCCTACAATGAGCAGTTCTTC CASSQDRFESSYNEQFF
TRBJ1-3 - TRBD1 TRBV9 TGTGCCAGCAGCGTAGGTCTCAGGGGGGCTGGAAACACCATATATTTT CASSVGLRGAGNTIYF
TRBJ2-6 - TRBD1 TRBV29-1 TGCAGCGTCGATGACAGGGGATCTGGGGCCAACGTCCTGACTTTC CSVDDRGSGANVLTF
TRBJ2-3 - TRBD2 TRBV10-2 TGCGCCAGCACGAGGACTAGCGGGAGGGCAGATACGCAGTATTTT CASTRTSGRADTQYF
TRBJ1-2 - TRBD1 TRBV6-5 TGTGCCATCCGGACAGGGAGTATATATGGCTACACCTTC CAIRTGSIYGYTF